Presented here are 31 T cell receptor beta chains from one specimen sequenced in a study of early T cells in non-severe SARS-CoV-2 infection. TCRdb reprocessed the 5' RACE reads with MiXCR, giving one entry per CDR3 protein. The sample contains more than 85,000 distinct CDR3 sequences, approximately 17% of which appear only once. The source material was whole blood, sampled at baseline. The receptors were sampled from an adult who was a healthcare worker with PCR-confirmed SARS-CoV-2 infection or an uninfected control (not recorded which).

This clonotype was found a few times. V and J are TRBV2 and TRBJ2-7; D is undetermined. Germline assignment: CDR1 SNHLY and CDR2 FYNNEI. The CDR3 loop spans 12 amino acids. Trimming took off 10 bases at V and 1 base at J, with 11 bases between the two ends. This CDR3 reads CAMTATSYEQYF. CDR3 in DNA: TGTGCCATGACTGCAACATCCTACGAGCAGTACTTC.

This clonotype was seen repeatedly, ten times or more. The chain has TRBV7-9 and TRBJ1-5; D is unclear. Germline CDR1 SEHNR, CDR2 FQNEAQ (reference sequence). The CDR3 consists of 12 residues. Trimming cost V 5 bases and J 5 bases, with 7 bases left between them. In nucleotides, the CDR3 is TGTGCCAGCAGCCTGAGAGATCAGCCCCAGCATTTT. This sequence encodes CASSLRDQPQHF.

V usage is TRBV20-1 and J usage is TRBJ2-1; 10 bases are shared with TRBD2. V trimming: 6 bases; J trimming: 3 bases; junction bases outside the gene matches: 8. The CDR3 contains 15 residues. Looked up from germline, CDR1 is DFQATT and CDR2 is SNEGSKA (reference sequence). The CDR3 loop is CSARGTSGDYNEQFF. In DNA form, the CDR3 reads TGCAGTGCCCGCGGTACTAGCGGGGACTACAATGAGCAGTTCTTC.

This clonotype appeared a few times. The rearrangement uses TRBV28 and TRBJ1-1; the match to TRBD1 covers 8 bases. Germline-derived CDR1 and CDR2 are MDHEN and SYDVKM. The CDR3 covers 13 residues. V gave up 6 bases and J gave up 11 bases; unmatched junction bases: 11. The CDR3 loop reads CASSLTTDRVAFF. The CDR3, as DNA: TGTGCCAGCAGCCTTACTACGGACAGGGTGGCTTTCTTT.

This chain joins TRBV20-1 and TRBJ1-2, with D hard to call. This CDR3 has 12 amino acids. Trimming took off 6 bases at V and 8 bases at J, with 16 bases between the two ends. The V gene's germline CDR1 is DFQATT and CDR2 SNEGSKA (reference sequence). CDR3 loop: CSATVRSGGYTF. The DNA of the CDR3 is TGCAGTGCAACTGTTCGTAGTGGAGGCTACACCTTC.

V is TRBV4-3 and J is TRBJ2-7; D possibly corresponds to TRBD2 (5 bases). The CDR3 is 15 amino acids. The germline CDR1 and CDR2 sequences are LGHNA and YSLEER. V lost 0 bases and J 5 bases, leaving 14 bases between the germline ends. The CDR3 DNA is TGCGCCAGCAGCCAAGAGGGTCTAGCCGGGAACGAGCAGTACTTC. Its translation: CASSQEGLAGNEQYF.

A few counts support this clonotype. V usage is TRBV4-2 and J usage is TRBJ1-4; tentative D call: TRBD1 (6 bases). Germline CDR1 is LGHNA and CDR2 is YNFKEQ. The CDR3 sequence is 16 residues long. V was cut by 3 bases and J by 0 bases, with 11 bases left in between. The CDR3 here is CASSQLYRATNEKLFF. In nucleotides, the CDR3 is TGTGCCAGCAGCCAGCTTTACAGGGCAACTAATGAAAAACTGTTTTTT.

This chain joins TRBV18 and TRBJ2-5; D ambiguous. Germline CDR1 KGHSH, CDR2 LQKENI. The V and J ends lost 5 bases and 1 base respectively, with 8 bases between them. The CDR3 has 13 residues. CDR3: CASSIRLQETQYF. CDR3 DNA sequence: TGTGCCAGCTCAATCCGGCTCCAAGAGACCCAGTACTTC.

The V call is TRBV11-2, the J call TRBJ2-7; D is undetermined. The CDR3 covers 14 residues. Germline values: CDR1 SGHAT, CDR2 FQNNGV. The ends were cut back, 7 bases at V and 6 bases at J, with 19 bases in the middle. The CDR3 DNA is TGTGCCAGCACCGATCGCCCGCATGTGGGCGAGCAGTACTTC. Translation gives CASTDRPHVGEQYF.

Points on this clonotype: A read error may produce the germline difference seen at one junction end. The V call is TRBV28, the J call TRBJ2-5; possible D gene TRBD1, 6 bases. CDR1 and CDR2 (germline): MDHEN, SYDVKM. The CDR3 covers 16 residues. The CDR3 region has the DNA TGTGCCAGCAGTCCCCTAAGAGGGCAGGGGCAAGAGACCGAGTACTTC. Amino acid sequence: CASSPLRGQGQETEYF.

This clonotype was recorded many times. V usage is TRBV28 and J usage is TRBJ2-7; D gene unclear. Trimming removed 1 base from V and 5 bases from J, with 9 bases in between. CDR1 and CDR2 from the germline V gene are MDHEN and SYDVKM. The length of the CDR3 is 13 residues. The CDR3 DNA reads TGTGCCAGCAGTTTATCACCTTTCCACGAGCAGTACTTC. The encoded protein is CASSLSPFHEQYF.

The chain couples TRBV7-2 to TRBJ1-4; D is undetermined. Trimming removed 1 base from V and 5 bases from J, with 8 bases in between. The V gene's germline CDR1 is SGHTA and CDR2 FQGNSA. The CDR3 totals 14 residues. CDR3 sequence: CASSLGPGNEKLFF. As DNA, the CDR3 is TGTGCCAGCAGCTTAGGGCCCGGCAATGAAAAACTGTTTTTT.

This chain connects TRBV5-1 to TRBJ2-7, with a weak D call TRBD2 (6 bases). The CDR3 is 12 residues long. Trimming took 4 bases from V and 7 from J, leaving 12 bases between them. Germline CDR1 reads SGHRS; CDR2 reads YFSETQ. In nucleotides, the CDR3 is TGCGCCAGCAGCCGTGGACGGGAGGAGCAGTACTTC. Its protein is CASSRGREEQYF.

The V call is TRBV7-9, the J call TRBJ2-7; D ambiguous. The V end lost 7 bases, the J end lost 1 base, and 5 bases lay between the germline ends. The CDR3 covers 11 residues. CDR1 is SEHNR, CDR2 FQNEAQ, per germline (reference sequence). This CDR3 reads CASTRSYEQYF. The CDR3 coding sequence is TGTGCCAGCACCCGATCCTACGAGCAGTACTTC. Full variable domain (rest looked up from reference TRBV7-9 and TRBJ2-7): DTGVSQNPRHKITKRGQNVTFRCDPISEHNRLYWYRQTLGQGPEFLTYFQNEAQLEKSRLLSDRFSAERPKGSFSTLEIQRTEQGDSAMYLCASTRSYEQYFGPGTRLTVT.

J is TRBJ2-7 and V is TRBV6-1; the D gene is possibly TRBD2 (5 bases). The CDR3 is 14 amino acids. Per the germline V gene, CDR1 is MNHNS and CDR2 is SASEGT. Trimming removed 4 bases at V and 3 bases at J, with 13 bases between. CDR3 bases: TGTGCCAGCAGTGTGGGCGGGCACTACTACGAGCAGTACTTC. As protein: CASSVGGHYYEQYF.

This clonotype was counted a few times. The chain joins TRBV6-2 or TRBV6-3 to TRBJ2-7; D not resolved. The CDR3 loop spans 12 amino acids. With 0 bases removed from V and 7 bases from J, the gap between germline ends came to 7 bases. The germline V gene has CDR1 MNHEY and CDR2 SVGEGT. The CDR3 sequence is CASSYSRFEQYF. DNA for the CDR3: TGTGCCAGCAGTTACTCGAGATTTGAGCAGTACTTC.

This clonotype was recorded at least ten times. The rearrangement joins TRBV27 to TRBJ2-2; D is tentatively TRBD1 or TRBD2 (7 bases each). Per the germline V gene, CDR1 is MNHEY and CDR2 is SMNVEV (reference sequence). This CDR3 contains 16 residues. Trimming cost V 6 bases and J 3 bases, with 17 bases left between them. The chain's CDR3 is CASSPGGDRDTGELFF. The CDR3 DNA sequence: TGTGCCAGCAGCCCGGGAGGAGACAGGGACACCGGGGAGCTGTTTTTT.

This chain uses TRBV7-8 with TRBJ2-1; D remains unclear. The V and J ends lost 0 bases and 12 bases respectively, with 9 bases between them. Germline CDR1 SGHVS, CDR2 FQNEAQ. The CDR3 has 12 residues. As DNA, the CDR3 is TGTGCCAGCAGCTTAGCCTCCGACGGGCAGTTCTTC. Its protein product is CASSLASDGQFF.

The V call is TRBV7-2, the J call TRBJ2-7, with TRBD2 identical over 11 bases. This CDR3 contains 15 residues. Germline V gene data show CDR1 as SGHTA and CDR2 as FQGNSA. V was clipped by 3 bases and J by 3 bases; unmatched bases: 4. Here the CDR3 reads CASSFASGRIYEQYF. CDR3 DNA sequence: TGTGCCAGCAGCTTTGCTAGCGGGAGGATCTACGAGCAGTACTTC.

This clonotype was detected only a few times. The J gene is TRBJ2-2, the V gene TRBV28; D is unresolved. The V and J ends lost 3 bases and 0 bases respectively, with 8 bases between them. This CDR3 spans 15 amino acids. Germline CDR1 is MDHEN and CDR2 is SYDVKM. The CDR3, as DNA: TGTGCCAGCAGTTTGACACAAACGAACACCGGGGAGCTGTTTTTT. Translation: CASSLTQTNTGELFF.

This clonotype was found many times. The V and J genes are TRBV20-1 and TRBJ1-1; a possible D gene is TRBD1 (5 bases). The germline gives CDR1 DFQATT, CDR2 SNEGSKA (reference sequence). The CDR3 sequence is 16 residues long. The V end lost 0 bases, the J end lost 4 bases, and 18 bases lay between the germline ends. CDR3 region: CSAREYRRTWGTEAFF. DNA for the CDR3: TGCAGTGCTAGAGAGTATAGGAGGACATGGGGCACTGAAGCTTTCTTT.

This clonotype was seen a few times. This sequence joins TRBV5-4 and TRBJ2-1; D might be TRBD2 (6 bases). The CDR3 totals 15 residues. V lost 4 bases, J lost 5 bases, and 16 bases lay in between. Germline CDR1 reads SGHNT; CDR2 reads YYREEE (reference sequence). CDR3 DNA sequence: TGTGCCAGCAGCGTGGACCGGGGGATACACAATGAGCAGTTCTTC. As protein: CASSVDRGIHNEQFF.

This clonotype has a handful of counts. The rearrangement joins TRBV7-9 to TRBJ2-3; D not certain. CDR3 length: 11 residues. Trimming stripped 9 bases from V and 6 bases from J, with 10 bases between. Looked up from germline, CDR1 is SEHNR and CDR2 is FQNEAQ (reference sequence). CDR3 sequence reads: CASLGVDTQYF. The CDR3 region has the DNA TGTGCCAGTCTCGGCGTGGATACGCAGTATTTT.

The J gene is TRBJ2-1, the V gene TRBV19, with D maybe TRBD2 (6 bases). The CDR3 loop spans 15 amino acids. V shed 7 bases and J shed 3 bases, with 16 bases lying between them. Germline V gene sequence: CDR1 LNHDA, CDR2 SQIVND (reference sequence). The CDR3 region is CASKKSSGYYNEQFF. CDR3 nucleotide sequence: TGTGCCAGTAAAAAGAGTAGCGGATACTACAATGAGCAGTTCTTC.

This sequence joins TRBV6-1 and TRBJ1-1; D gene ambiguous. CDR1 and CDR2 (germline): MNHNS, SASEGT. The CDR3 contains 14 residues. V shed 2 bases and J shed 5 bases, with 12 bases lying between them. The chain's CDR3 is CASSEFGKGTEAFF. The CDR3 DNA is TGTGCCAGCAGTGAATTTGGGAAGGGAACTGAAGCTTTCTTT.

The chain uses TRBV28 and TRBJ2-7, with D unclear. Germline lookup yields CDR1 MDHEN and CDR2 SYDVKM. The CDR3 is 15 amino acids. The V and J ends lost 0 bases and 0 bases respectively, with 9 bases between them. In DNA, the CDR3 is TGTGCCAGCAGTTTATGGACTGGAAGCTCCTACGAGCAGTACTTC. Residues: CASSLWTGSSYEQYF.

This clonotype was found many times. DNA of the CDR3: TGTGCCAGCAGTACTAGGCCAACGCAGTATTTT. This encodes CASSTRPTQYF. This chain links TRBV28 with TRBJ2-3, with a weak D call TRBD2 (5 bases). The CDR3 consists of 11 residues. V was pared by 5 bases and J by 9 bases, with 9 bases between. The germline V gene encodes CDR1 MDHEN and CDR2 SYDVKM.

This clonotype was recorded a few times. J is TRBJ2-1 and V is TRBV6-5; TRBD2 agrees at 14 bases. The CDR3 spans 15 residues. With V trimmed by 4 bases and J by 10 bases, 6 bases remained unmatched. Germline V lookup: CDR1 MNHEY, CDR2 SVGAGI. The CDR3 DNA reads as TGTGCCAGCAGTTTTTGGACTAGCGGGAGGTCGGAGCAGTTCTTC. Amino acid sequence: CASSFWTSGRSEQFF.

In its sample, this clonotype was seen a few times. V and J are TRBV6-5 and TRBJ1-4, with no clear D. The CDR3 consists of 14 residues. Germline V gene sequence: CDR1 MNHEY, CDR2 SVGAGI. The V gene lost 5 bases and the J gene lost 2 bases, with 9 bases spanning the gap. Written as DNA, the CDR3 is TGTGCCAGCAGTCGAGGGTGGACTAATGAAAAACTGTTTTTT. This encodes CASSRGWTNEKLFF.

This clonotype appeared a few times. The CDR3 nucleotides read TGCAGTGCTAGAAGCGGGAGGGCGTATGAGCAGTTCTTC. It translates to CSARSGRAYEQFF. This rearrangement joins TRBV20-1 to TRBJ2-1; 10 bases are shared with TRBD2. The CDR3 has 13 amino acids. Germline CDR1 and CDR2: DFQATT and SNEGSKA (reference sequence). The trim removed 2 bases at V and 8 bases at J, leaving 3 bases unmatched.

Of note for this clonotype: Compared with germline, one end of the junction differs, possibly owing to a read error. V gene TRBV5-5 combines with J gene TRBJ2-3; D is unclear. The CDR3 totals 12 residues. Germline CDR1 reads SGHKS; CDR2 reads YYEKEE (reference sequence). In DNA, the CDR3 is TGTGTCAGCAGATCACCCACAGATACGCAGTATTTT. Residues: CVSRSPTDTQYF.